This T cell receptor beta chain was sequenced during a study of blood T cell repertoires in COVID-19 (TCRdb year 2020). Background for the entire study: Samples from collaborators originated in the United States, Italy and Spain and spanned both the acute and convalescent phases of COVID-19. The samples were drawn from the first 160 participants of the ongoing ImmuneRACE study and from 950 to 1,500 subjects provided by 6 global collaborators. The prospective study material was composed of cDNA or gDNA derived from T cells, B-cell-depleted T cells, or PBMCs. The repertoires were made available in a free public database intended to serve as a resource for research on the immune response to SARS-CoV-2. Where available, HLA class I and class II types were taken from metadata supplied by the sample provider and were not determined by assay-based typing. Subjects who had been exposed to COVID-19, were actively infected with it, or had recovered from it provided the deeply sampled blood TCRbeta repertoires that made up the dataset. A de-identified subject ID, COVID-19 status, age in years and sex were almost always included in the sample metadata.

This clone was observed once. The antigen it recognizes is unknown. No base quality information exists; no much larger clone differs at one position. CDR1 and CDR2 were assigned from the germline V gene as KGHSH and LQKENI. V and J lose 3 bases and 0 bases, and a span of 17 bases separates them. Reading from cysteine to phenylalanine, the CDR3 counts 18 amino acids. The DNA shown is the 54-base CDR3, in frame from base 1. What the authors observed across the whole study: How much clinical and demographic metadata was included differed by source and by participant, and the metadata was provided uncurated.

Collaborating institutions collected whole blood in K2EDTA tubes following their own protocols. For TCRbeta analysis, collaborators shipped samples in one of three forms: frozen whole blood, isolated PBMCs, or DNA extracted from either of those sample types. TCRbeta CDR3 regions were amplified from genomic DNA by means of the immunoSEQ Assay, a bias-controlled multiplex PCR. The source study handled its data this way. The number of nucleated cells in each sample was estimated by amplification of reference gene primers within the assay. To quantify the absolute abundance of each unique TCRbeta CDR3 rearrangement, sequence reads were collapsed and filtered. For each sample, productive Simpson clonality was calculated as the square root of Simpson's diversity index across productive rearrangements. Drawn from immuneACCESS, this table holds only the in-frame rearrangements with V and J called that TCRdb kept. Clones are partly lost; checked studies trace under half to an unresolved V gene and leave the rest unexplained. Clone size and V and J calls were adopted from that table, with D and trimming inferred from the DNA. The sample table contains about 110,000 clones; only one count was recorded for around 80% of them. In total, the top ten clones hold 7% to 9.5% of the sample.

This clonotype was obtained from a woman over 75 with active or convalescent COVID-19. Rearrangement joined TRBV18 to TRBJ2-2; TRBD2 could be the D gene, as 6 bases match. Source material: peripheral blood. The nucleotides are TGTGCCAGCTCACCGGGTCGGGCAGCGGGTACGAACACCGGGGAGCTGTTTTTT. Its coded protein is CASSPGRAAGTNTGELFF. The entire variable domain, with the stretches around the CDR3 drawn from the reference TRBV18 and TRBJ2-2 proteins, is NAGVMQNPRHLVRRRGQEARLRCSPMKGHSHVYWYRQLPEEGLKFMVYLQKENIIDESGMPKERFSAEFPKEGPSILRIQQVVRGDSAAYFCASSPGRAAGTNTGELFFGEGSRLTVL.